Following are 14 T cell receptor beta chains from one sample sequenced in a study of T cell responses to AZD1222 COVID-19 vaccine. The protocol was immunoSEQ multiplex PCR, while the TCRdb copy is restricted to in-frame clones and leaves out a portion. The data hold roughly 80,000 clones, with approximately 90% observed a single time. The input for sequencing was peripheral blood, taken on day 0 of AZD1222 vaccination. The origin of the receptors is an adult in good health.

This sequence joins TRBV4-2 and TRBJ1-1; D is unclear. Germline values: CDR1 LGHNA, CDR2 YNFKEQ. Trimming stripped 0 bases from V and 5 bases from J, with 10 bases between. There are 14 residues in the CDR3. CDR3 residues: CASSQDDRGTEAFF. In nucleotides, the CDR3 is TGTGCCAGCAGCCAAGATGACCGAGGGACTGAAGCTTTCTTT.

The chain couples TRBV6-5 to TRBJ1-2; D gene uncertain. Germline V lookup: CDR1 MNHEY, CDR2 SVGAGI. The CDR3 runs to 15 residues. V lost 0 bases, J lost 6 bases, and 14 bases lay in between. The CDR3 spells CASSYSMGRPDGYTF. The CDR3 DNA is TGTGCCAGCAGTTACTCGATGGGGAGGCCAGATGGCTACACCTTC.

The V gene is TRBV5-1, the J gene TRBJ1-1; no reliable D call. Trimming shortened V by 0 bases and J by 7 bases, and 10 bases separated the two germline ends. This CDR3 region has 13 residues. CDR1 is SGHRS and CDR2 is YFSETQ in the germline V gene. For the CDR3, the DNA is TGCGCCAGCAGCTTGGCCCGCACAGATGAAGCTTTCTTT. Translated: CASSLARTDEAFF.

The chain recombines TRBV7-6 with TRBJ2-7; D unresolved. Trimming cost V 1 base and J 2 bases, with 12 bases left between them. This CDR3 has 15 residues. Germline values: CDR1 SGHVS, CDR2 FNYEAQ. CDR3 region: CASSLDPRLTYEQYF. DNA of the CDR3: TGTGCCAGCAGCTTAGATCCTCGCCTGACCTACGAGCAGTACTTC. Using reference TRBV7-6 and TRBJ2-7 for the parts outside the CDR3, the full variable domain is GAGVSQSPRYKVTKRGQDVALRCDPISGHVSLYWYRQALGQGPEFLTYFNYEAQQDKSGLPNDRFSAERPEGSISTLTIQRTEQRDSAMYRCASSLDPRLTYEQYFGPGTRLTVT.

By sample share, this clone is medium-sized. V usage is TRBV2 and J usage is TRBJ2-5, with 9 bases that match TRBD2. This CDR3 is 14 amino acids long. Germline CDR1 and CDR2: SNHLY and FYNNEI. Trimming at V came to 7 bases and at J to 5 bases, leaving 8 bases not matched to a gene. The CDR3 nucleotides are TGTGCCAGCACGACGCGGGGGGGAGCGGAGACCCAGTACTTC. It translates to CASTTRGGAETQYF.

CDR3 protein: CASSLDGSSGNTIYF. The CDR3 DNA reads as TGCGCCAGCAGCTTGGACGGGAGCTCTGGAAACACCATATATTTT. The chain combines TRBV5-1 with TRBJ1-3; D uncertain. The CDR3 runs to 15 residues. Per germline, CDR1 SGHRS and CDR2 YFSETQ. V was pared by 0 bases and J by 0 bases, with 7 bases between.

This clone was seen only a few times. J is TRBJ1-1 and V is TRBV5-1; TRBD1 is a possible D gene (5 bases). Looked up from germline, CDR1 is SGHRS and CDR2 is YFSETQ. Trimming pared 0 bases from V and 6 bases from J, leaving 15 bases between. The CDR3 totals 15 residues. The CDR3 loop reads CASSLDSFGGPEAFF. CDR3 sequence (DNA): TGCGCCAGCAGCTTGGACAGCTTTGGGGGACCTGAAGCTTTCTTT.

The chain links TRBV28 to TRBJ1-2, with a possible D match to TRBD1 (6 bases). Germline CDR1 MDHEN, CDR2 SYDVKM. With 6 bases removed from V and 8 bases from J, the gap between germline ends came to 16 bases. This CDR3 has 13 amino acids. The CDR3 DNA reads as TGTGCCAGCAGGGGAGGGCCAGGGGAGGGCTACACCTTC. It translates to CASRGGPGEGYTF.

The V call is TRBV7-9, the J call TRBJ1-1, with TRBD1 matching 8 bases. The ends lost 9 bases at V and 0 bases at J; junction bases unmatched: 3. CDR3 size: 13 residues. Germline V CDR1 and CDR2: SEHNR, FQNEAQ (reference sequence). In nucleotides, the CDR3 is TGTGCCAGGGACAGGGACGTGAACACTGAAGCTTTCTTT. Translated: CARDRDVNTEAFF.

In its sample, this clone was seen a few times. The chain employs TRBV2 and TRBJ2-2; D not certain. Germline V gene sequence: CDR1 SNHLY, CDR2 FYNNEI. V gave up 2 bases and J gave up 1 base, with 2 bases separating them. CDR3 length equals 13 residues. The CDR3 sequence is CASSERNTGELFF. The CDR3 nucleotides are TGTGCCAGCAGTGAACGGAACACCGGGGAGCTGTTTTTT.

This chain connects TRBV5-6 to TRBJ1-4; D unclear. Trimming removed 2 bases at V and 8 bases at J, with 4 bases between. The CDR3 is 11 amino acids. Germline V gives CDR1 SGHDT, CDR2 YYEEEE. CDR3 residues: CASSLREKLFF. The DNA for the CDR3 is TGTGCCAGCAGCTTAAGGGAAAAACTGTTTTTT.

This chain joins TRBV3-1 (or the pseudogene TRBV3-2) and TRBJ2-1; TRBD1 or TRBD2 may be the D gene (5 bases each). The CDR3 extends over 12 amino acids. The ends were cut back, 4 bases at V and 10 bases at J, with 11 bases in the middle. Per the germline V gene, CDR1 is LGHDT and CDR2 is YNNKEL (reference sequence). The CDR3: CASSRGDGEQFF. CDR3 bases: TGTGCCAGCAGCCGTGGGGACGGGGAGCAGTTCTTC.

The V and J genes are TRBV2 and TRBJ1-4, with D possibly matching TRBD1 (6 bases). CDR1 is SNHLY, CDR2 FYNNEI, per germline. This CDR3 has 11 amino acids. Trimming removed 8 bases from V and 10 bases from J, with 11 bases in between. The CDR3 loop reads CASHREPKLFF. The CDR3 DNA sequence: TGTGCCAGCCACAGGGAACCAAAACTGTTTTTT.

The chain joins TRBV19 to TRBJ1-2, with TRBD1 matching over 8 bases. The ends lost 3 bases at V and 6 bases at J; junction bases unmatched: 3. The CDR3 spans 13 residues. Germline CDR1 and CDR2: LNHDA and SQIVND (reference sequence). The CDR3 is CASSITGGNGYTF. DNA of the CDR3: TGTGCCAGTAGTATTACAGGGGGTAATGGCTACACCTTC.